Given below is one T cell receptor beta chain in context. Antigen: not known. Profiling relied on immunoSEQ multiplex PCR, and the TCRdb table lists in-frame clones only, not all of them. This table holds roughly 49,000 clones, 55% to 75% found once. The data were taken from a study of T cell clones after liver transplantation. Findings of the study overall: Conclusions were preliminary, with small, heterogeneous patient groups. Migration into the graft, not deletion, may explain lost graft donor-reactive T cells.

Thawed unstimulated PBMCs were FACS-sorted by CD3, CD4 and CD8 into two populations. This clonotype was obtained from a human patient who received a liver transplant. The graft donor may have given rise to some T cells. Material: CD4+ T cells from blood, obtained less than 70 months after liver transplant.

Here the CDR3 reads CASRQDPNSNQPQHF. CDR3 coding DNA: TGCGCCAGCAGACAGGACCCCAACAGCAATCAGCCCCAGCATTTT. V gene TRBV10-2 combines with J gene TRBJ1-5; perhaps TRBD1 as D (5 bases). Trimming removed 6 bases from V and 1 base from J, with 13 bases in between. Germline assignment: CDR1 WSHSY and CDR2 SAAADI. The CDR3 consists of 15 residues.